These 21 T cell receptor beta chains were sequenced from one sample in a study of shared clonotypes between healthy human individuals. Profiling relied on immunoSEQ multiplex PCR, and the TCRdb table lists in-frame clones only, not all of them. The profile covers millions of clones, with 90% to 95% appearing a single time and 0.13% taken by the ten largest. Material for sequencing was naive CD4+ T cells sorted from blood. Sample subset: CD45RA+ positively selected. The receptors originated from a young man in good health.

The chain employs TRBV18 and TRBJ2-3; 9 bases are shared with TRBD1. The V segment lost 1 base and the J segment 3 bases; nucleotides outside the gene matches: 5. Germline lookup yields CDR1 KGHSH and CDR2 LQKENI. The CDR3 is 16 amino acids. The CDR3 DNA follows: TGTGCCAGCTCACCACTTCCCGGACAGGGGACAGATACGCAGTATTTT. Amino acid sequence: CASSPLPGQGTDTQYF.

The chain recombines TRBV7-8 with TRBJ1-2, with D tentatively TRBD1 (5 bases). The germline CDR1 and CDR2 sequences are SGHVS and FQNEAQ. CDR3 length: 16 amino acids. V lost 3 bases to trimming and J lost 1 base, with 15 bases between them. DNA of the CDR3: TGTGCCAGCAGCTTCGCAGGGCAAATCATTAACTATGGCTACACCTTC. It codes for CASSFAGQIINYGYTF.

The genes are TRBV5-4 and TRBJ2-1; 9 bases line up with TRBD1. The length of the CDR3 is 15 residues. J lost 2 bases, V lost 4 bases, and 4 bases had no gene match. Germline V CDR1 and CDR2: SGHNT, YYREEE (reference sequence). The CDR3 coding sequence is TGTGCCAGCAGCGGGGGACAGGGAGCCTACAATGAGCAGTTCTTC. It specifies CASSGGQGAYNEQFF.

The CDR3 loop reads CAWRKSWTSGASQETQYF. DNA for the CDR3: TGTGCCTGGAGGAAGAGCTGGACTAGCGGCGCCTCCCAAGAGACCCAGTACTTC. The V call is TRBV30, the J call TRBJ2-5; 10 bases are a match to TRBD2. Unmatched junction bases numbered 14, after V lost 3 bases and J lost 1 base. The V gene's germline CDR1 is GTSNPN and CDR2 SVGIG (reference sequence). The CDR3 loop spans 18 amino acids. Complete variable domain (other parts from reference TRBV30 and TRBJ2-5): SQTIHQWPATLVQPVGSPLSLECTVEGTSNPNLYWYRQAAGRGLQLLFYSVGIGQISSEVPQNLSASRPQDRQFILSSKKLLLSDSGFYLCAWRKSWTSGASQETQYFGPGTRLLVL.

V gene TRBV10-2 combines with J gene TRBJ2-7; D might be TRBD1 or TRBD2, each matching 5 bases. From germline, CDR1 is WSHSY and CDR2 SAAADI. The CDR3 loop spans 14 amino acids. Trimming pared 6 bases from V and 0 bases from J, leaving 12 bases between. CDR3 in amino acids: CASRPGTTSYEQYF. The CDR3 coding sequence is TGCGCCAGCAGGCCTGGGACCACCTCCTACGAGCAGTACTTC.

The chain has TRBV18 and TRBJ1-3; D gene ambiguous. The CDR3 runs to 15 residues. V was cut by 3 bases and J by 1 base, with 10 bases left in between. In germline, CDR1 is KGHSH, CDR2 LQKENI. This CDR3 reads CASSPWAESGNTIYF. CDR3 bases: TGTGCCAGCTCACCTTGGGCAGAGTCTGGAAACACCATATATTTT. Complete variable domain (other parts from reference TRBV18 and TRBJ1-3): NAGVMQNPRHLVRRRGQEARLRCSPMKGHSHVYWYRQLPEEGLKFMVYLQKENIIDESGMPKERFSAEFPKEGPSILRIQQVVRGDSAAYFCASSPWAESGNTIYFGEGSWLTVV.

The V call is TRBV10-3, the J call TRBJ1-2; 8 bases are shared with TRBD1. J gave up 5 bases and V 5 bases, and 7 bases lay outside the gene matches. The CDR3 is 14 amino acids. Germline V gene lookup returns CDR1 ENHRY and CDR2 SYGVKD. This chain's CDR3 is CAISSQGARYGYTF. CDR3 coding DNA: TGTGCCATCAGTTCTCAGGGGGCGCGGTATGGCTACACCTTC.

CDR3 nucleotides: TGCGCCAGCAGCATCAGGGGGGACGCTGAAGCTTTCTTT. Translated, it gives CASSIRGDAEAFF. V gene TRBV5-1 combines with J gene TRBJ1-1; 7 nucleotides match TRBD1. The J segment lost 6 bases and the V segment lost 4 bases, leaving 6 bases of the junction unmatched. Germline lookup yields CDR1 SGHRS and CDR2 YFSETQ. The CDR3 length is 13 residues.

V usage is TRBV7-2 and J usage is TRBJ2-7, with 8 positions matching TRBD1. There are 16 residues in the CDR3. J lost 9 bases, V lost 5 bases, and 18 bases had no gene match. Germline V lookup: CDR1 SGHTA, CDR2 FQGNSA. As DNA, the CDR3 is TGTGCCAGCAGCCTCCGACTCATCCAGGGGGCACTCGCGCAGTACTTC. Amino acid sequence: CASSLRLIQGALAQYF.

The chain couples TRBV19 to TRBJ1-5; 9 bases are a match to TRBD1. The CDR3 covers 16 residues. Germline CDR1 LNHDA, CDR2 SQIVND (reference sequence). Trimming took 4 bases from V and 1 from J; bases not matched to a gene: 5. The CDR3 nucleotides are TGTGCCAGTAGTAAAACAGGGGGCTTGAGCAATCAGCCCCAGCATTTT. Protein: CASSKTGGLSNQPQHF.

The rearrangement links TRBV30 to TRBJ2-3; 10 nucleotides agree with TRBD2. Losses at the gene ends were 0 bases for V and 5 bases for J; bases not matched to a gene: 5. The CDR3 runs 15 residues. Germline V gene data show CDR1 as GTSNPN and CDR2 as SVGIG (reference sequence). For the CDR3, the DNA is TGTGCCTGGAGTGTTGGAGCGGGGGGGAAAGATACGCAGTATTTT. Translation gives CAWSVGAGGKDTQYF.

The chain uses TRBV19 and TRBJ2-7, with D perhaps matching TRBD1 (6 bases). This CDR3 is built from 12 residues. V shed 6 bases and J shed 3 bases, with 9 bases lying between them. Germline V gene sequence: CDR1 LNHDA, CDR2 SQIVND (reference sequence). The CDR3 DNA sequence: TGTGCCAGTAGCGGACAGTACTACGAGCAGTACTTC. Translating it yields CASSGQYYEQYF.

The sample holds one count of this clone. The chain couples TRBV5-4 to TRBJ1-5; 9 bases are a match to TRBD1. The CDR3 has 17 amino acids. Germline V lookup: CDR1 SGHNT, CDR2 YYREEE (reference sequence). J was trimmed by 0 bases and V by 5 bases; bases with no gene match: 9. CDR3 loop: CASSFTGQGYSNQPQHF. The CDR3 DNA reads as TGTGCCAGCAGTTTTACGGGACAGGGATATAGCAATCAGCCCCAGCATTTT.

J is TRBJ2-5 and V is TRBV6-5; D unresolved. CDR1 and CDR2 from the germline V gene are MNHEY and SVGAGI. The CDR3 runs to 14 residues. Trimming removed 5 bases at V and 2 bases at J, with 12 bases between. CDR3 DNA: TGTGCCAGCAGTCCTCTAGGAGAGCAAGAGACCCAGTACTTC. Translation: CASSPLGEQETQYF.

This rearrangement joins TRBV10-3 to TRBJ1-4, with 7 bases identical to TRBD1. The length of the CDR3 is 16 residues. Unmatched junction bases numbered 8, after V lost 5 bases and J lost 2 bases. CDR1 ENHRY and CDR2 SYGVKD come from the germline V gene. CDR3 loop: CAISQGRGMTNEKLFF. CDR3 coding DNA: TGTGCCATCAGTCAGGGCAGGGGGATGACTAATGAAAAACTGTTTTTT.

This clone is a singleton in its sample. CDR3 DNA: TGCGCCAGCAGCCAAGTTGGGACAGGGACGCCAGGCGGGCAGTTCTTC. It encodes CASSQVGTGTPGGQFF. The chain couples TRBV4-1 to TRBJ2-1, with TRBD1 identical over 9 bases. V shed 1 base, J shed 12 bases, and the junction held 13 bases outside the gene matches. Germline CDR1 is MGHRA and CDR2 is YSYEKL. This CDR3 contains 16 residues.

Points on this clone: Compared with germline, one end of the junction differs, possibly owing to a read error. V gene TRBV5-8 combines with J gene TRBJ2-1, with D uncertain. This CDR3 is 15 amino acids long. CDR1 and CDR2 from the germline V gene are SGHTS and YDEGEE. The CDR3 region is CASSRVVAPYNEQFF. CDR3 nucleotide sequence: TGCGCCAGCAGCCGGGTGGTAGCCCCGTACAATGAGCAGTTCTTC.

The rearrangement joins TRBV5-1 to TRBJ2-1, with D perhaps TRBD2 (6 bases). CDR1 and CDR2 from the germline V gene are SGHRS and YFSETQ. The CDR3 contains 14 residues. V was pared by 4 bases and J by 10 bases, with 18 bases between. The CDR3 is CASSPGDYTREQFF. The CDR3 nucleotides are TGCGCCAGCAGCCCGGGAGACTACACCAGAGAGCAGTTCTTC.

In its sample, this clone was seen a few times. The V call is TRBV2, the J call TRBJ1-2; weak D call: TRBD1 (6 bases). The germline V and J ends were trimmed by 2 bases and 7 bases, with 11 bases remaining between them. Germline CDR1 and CDR2: SNHLY and FYNNEI. The CDR3 is made up of 13 amino acids. CDR3 loop: CASSETGHGGYTF. The CDR3 DNA reads as TGTGCCAGCAGTGAAACAGGGCATGGTGGCTACACCTTC.

J is TRBJ1-1 and V is TRBV5-1; unclear D gene. V lost 0 bases, J lost 7 bases, and 7 bases lay in between. Germline-derived CDR1 and CDR2 are SGHRS and YFSETQ. The CDR3 is 12 amino acids. CDR3 in amino acids: CASSLDSGEAFF. Written as DNA, the CDR3 is TGCGCCAGCAGCTTGGACAGTGGTGAAGCTTTCTTT.

Concerning this clone itself: This may arise from a read error, as a much more abundant clone is one base away. The chain is built from TRBV9 and TRBJ2-2; unclear D gene. The CDR3 has 14 amino acids. V dropped 1 base and J dropped 0 bases, with 4 bases sitting between them. CDR1 is SGDLS and CDR2 is YYNGEE in the germline V gene. This chain's CDR3 is CASSVRSNTGELFF. DNA for the CDR3: TGTGCCAGCAGCGTACGGTCGAACACCGGGGAGCTGTTTTTT.